Presented here are 25 T cell receptor beta chains from one specimen sequenced in a study of T cells in women clearing cervical HPV infection. Sequencing was performed with immunoSEQ multiplex PCR; in TCRdb, only in-frame clones are kept and a portion is missing. Here the sample table reports about 36,000 clones. The sequenced sample consisted of blood buffy coat. Every receptor here comes from a woman between 18 and 75 years old with a cervical HPV16 infection that either progressed to CIN3+ or cleared (not recorded which).

For this clone: Read data end 3 residues before the CDR3 end; the end is taken from the germline J gene. The chain recombines TRBV7-3 with TRBJ2-3; the D gene is possibly TRBD2 (5 bases). Trimming took 2 bases from V and 0 from J, leaving 9 bases between them. The germline CDR1 and CDR2 sequences are SGHTA and FQGTGA. The CDR3 contains 15 residues. CDR3 in amino acids: CASSLSAASTDTQYF. Partial CDR3 DNA: TGTGCCAGCAGCTTATCAGCGGCTAGCACAGATACG.

A remark on this clone: The DNA ends 3 residues before the CDR3 does, and the rest of the CDR3 is filled in from the germline J gene. The chain links TRBV14 to TRBJ2-4, with TRBD2 matching 8 bases. J was trimmed by 1 base and V by 5 bases; bases with no gene match: 7. Germline CDR1 is SGHDN and CDR2 is FVKESK. The length of the CDR3 is 16 residues. The sequenced part of the CDR3 DNA is TGTGCCAGCAGCAAGGGACTAGGAAAGGCCAAAAACATT. It translates to CASSKGLGKAKNI. The CDR3 in full is CASSKGLGKAKNIQYF.

A word on this clone: From the germline J gene comes the end of the CDR3, since the read stops 3 residues before it. The chain is built from TRBV6-4 and TRBJ2-7; D perhaps matches TRBD1 (5 bases). This CDR3 is built from 13 residues. The germline CDR1 and CDR2 sequences are MRHNA and SNTAGT. V lost 9 bases to trimming and J lost 2 bases, with 14 bases between them. The part of the CDR3 DNA that was read is TGTGCCAGTCCTGGGGCAGGCCCCTACGAG. It encodes CASPGAGPYE. The full CDR3 protein is CASPGAGPYEQYF.

Points on this clone: From the germline J gene comes the end of the CDR3, since the read stops 3 residues before it. The chain has TRBV20-1 and TRBJ2-5; possibly TRBD1 for D (5 bases). Germline loops: CDR1 DFQATT, CDR2 SNEGSKA (reference sequence). Deletions cut 2 bases from V and 2 bases from J, with 12 bases between. The CDR3 runs to 14 residues. This CDR3 is CSARKGQGQETQYF. The CDR3 DNA, read in part, is TGCAGTGCTAGAAAAGGGCAGGGTCAAGAGACC.

Concerning this clone: The read falls 3 residues short of the CDR3 end, and the missing part is taken from the germline J gene. The V and J genes are TRBV29-1 and TRBJ2-7; tentative D call: TRBD1 (6 bases). The CDR3 has 12 residues. CDR1 is SQVTM and CDR2 is ANQGSEA in the germline V gene. The V and J ends lost 4 bases and 4 bases respectively, with 11 bases between them. Here the CDR3 reads CSVGSQGYEQYF. The DNA read from the CDR3 is TGCAGCGTTGGGTCACAGGGTTACGAG.

Notes on this clone: The read halts 3 residues ahead of the CDR3 end, with the missing end drawn from the germline J gene. This chain connects TRBV2 to TRBJ1-1; 7 bases fit TRBD1. CDR1 is SNHLY, CDR2 FYNNEI, per germline. J gave up 0 bases and V 4 bases, and 2 bases lay outside the gene matches. This CDR3 has 14 amino acids. The CDR3 here is CASSVGTVNTEAFF. The CDR3 bases that were read are TGTGCCAGCAGTGTGGGGACAGTGAACACTGAA.

Regarding this clone: The CDR3 goes on 3 residues after the read ends, and that part is filled in from the germline J gene. V and J are TRBV9 and TRBJ1-2, with a tentative D call TRBD1 (6 bases). There are 15 residues in the CDR3. Germline CDR1 reads SGDLS; CDR2 reads YYNGEE. With 0 bases removed from V and 3 bases from J, the gap between germline ends came to 12 bases. CDR3 DNA, as far as it was read: TGTGCCAGCAGCGTAGACGGACAGACGTACTATGGC. Its translation: CASSVDGQTYYG. The full CDR3 sequence reads CASSVDGQTYYGYTF.

As concerns this clone: The CDR3 end falls 3 residues outside the read, so it is completed with the germline J gene. The sample carries other DNA sequences with the same CDR3. The rearrangement joins TRBV30 to TRBJ1-3; tentatively, D is TRBD1 (5 bases). CDR3 length equals 14 residues. The V and J ends lost 5 bases and 0 bases respectively, with 11 bases between them. The germline gives CDR1 GTSNPN, CDR2 SVGIG (reference sequence). The sequenced CDR3 bases are TGTGCCTGGGAGAGGGGTCGCTCTGGAAACACC. Translation: CAWERGRSGNT. The complete CDR3 reads CAWERGRSGNTIYF.

In the case of this clone: The read ends 3 residues shy of where the CDR3 ends; the end is completed using the germline J gene. This chain joins TRBV6-2 or TRBV6-3 and TRBJ2-7, with 10 positions matching TRBD2. The CDR3 totals 14 residues. V was clipped by 5 bases and J by 2 bases; unmatched bases: 3. Germline CDR1 and CDR2: MNHEY and SVGEGT. CDR3 in amino acids: CASSQSGGAYEQYF. CDR3 DNA (partial): TGTGCCAGCAGTCAAAGCGGGGGGGCCTACGAG.

Remarks on this clone: The DNA ends 3 residues before the CDR3 does, and the rest of the CDR3 is filled in from the germline J gene. The chain combines TRBV7-2 with TRBJ2-3; TRBD1 aligns across 9 bases. J was trimmed by 5 bases and V by 4 bases; bases with no gene match: 4. Looked up from germline, CDR1 is SGHTA and CDR2 is FQGNSA. The CDR3 extends over 14 amino acids. CDR3 amino acids: CASSSWTGEDTQYF. The part of the CDR3 DNA that was read is TGTGCCAGCAGCTCTTGGACAGGGGAAGATACG.

Details on this clone: The read gets to within 3 residues of the CDR3 end, and the germline J gene fills in the rest. V is TRBV7-9 and J is TRBJ1-2; D is possibly TRBD1 (6 bases). CDR3 length: 15 amino acids. Germline-derived CDR1 and CDR2 are SEHNR and FQNEAQ (reference sequence). Incomplete CDR3 DNA: TGTGCCAGCAGCGCCCATCGGGACACCTACAATGAC. This gives the protein CASSAHRDTYND. The entire CDR3 protein is CASSAHRDTYNDYTF.

With respect to this clone: The sequence runs out 3 residues before the end of the CDR3; the remainder is reconstructed from the germline J gene. This chain uses TRBV28 with TRBJ2-7; TRBD1 might be the D (6 bases). Germline lookup yields CDR1 MDHEN and CDR2 SYDVKM. V lost 8 bases and J lost 0, with 17 bases in between. CDR3 length equals 15 residues. Incomplete CDR3 DNA: TGTGCCAGCGACCCGAGCGGCAGGGGCTCCTACGAG. Translating gives CASDPSGRGSYE. The entire CDR3 protein is CASDPSGRGSYEQYF.

As for this clone: Read coverage stops 3 residues before the CDR3 terminus; the germline J gene supplies the remainder. V and J are TRBV7-2 and TRBJ1-2; D not certain. The CDR3 has 13 residues. With 1 base removed from V and 6 bases from J, the gap between germline ends came to 9 bases. Germline CDR1 is SGHTA and CDR2 is FQGNSA. The CDR3 sequence is CASSLVEGNGYTF. CDR3 DNA (partial): TGTGCCAGCAGCTTAGTGGAGGGTAATGGC.

Of note for this clone: The CDR3 extends 3 residues past the end of the read, so its final part is completed from the germline J gene. The same CDR3 also results from other DNA sequences found in this sample. The chain recombines TRBV2 with TRBJ1-5; 8 bases agree with TRBD1. Losses at the gene ends were 7 bases for V and 5 bases for J; bases not matched to a gene: 4. This CDR3 has 13 residues. Germline assignment: CDR1 SNHLY and CDR2 FYNNEI. Partial CDR3 DNA: TGTGCCAGCACCGGACAGGGAGATCAGCCC. Encoded protein: CASTGQGDQP. The full CDR3 protein is CASTGQGDQPQHF.

Comments on this clone: The read terminates 3 residues ahead of where the CDR3 ends, so the germline J gene completes it. This chain joins TRBV12-3 or TRBV12-4 and TRBJ1-1; D possibly corresponds to TRBD1 (5 bases). Trimming shortened V by 3 bases and J by 2 bases, and 7 bases separated the two germline ends. The CDR3 consists of 13 residues. This CDR3 reads CASSFQGNTEAFF. The DNA read from the CDR3 is TGTGCCAGCAGTTTCCAGGGAAACACTGAA.

Note on this clone: The read ends 3 residues early relative to the CDR3; the germline J gene fills the gap. This chain links TRBV7-7 with TRBJ1-1, with a tentative D call TRBD1 (5 bases). The CDR3 loop spans 15 amino acids. The V gene lost 1 base and the J gene lost 1 base, with 10 bases spanning the gap. CDR1 SSHAT and CDR2 FNYEAQ come from the germline V gene (reference sequence). The CDR3 loop reads CASSLEGAPNTEAFF. The sequenced CDR3 bases are TGTGCCAGCAGCTTAGAAGGGGCGCCGAACACTGAA.

About this clone: Coverage ceases 3 residues before the CDR3 finishes, and the germline J gene fills in the end. The rearrangement links TRBV20-1 to TRBJ2-7, with 9 bases that match TRBD1. CDR1 DFQATT and CDR2 SNEGSKA come from the germline V gene (reference sequence). The ends lost 6 bases at V and 5 bases at J; junction bases unmatched: 11. This CDR3 comprises 14 residues. The sequenced CDR3 bases are TGCAGTGCCACACTCCCCGGGACAGGGCACGAG. Its protein is CSATLPGTGHE. The whole CDR3 reads CSATLPGTGHEQYF.

In regard to this clone: With the read ending 3 residues before the CDR3 end, the germline J gene is used to fill in that end. The V call is TRBV2, the J call TRBJ2-1; 7 bases map to TRBD1. From germline, CDR1 is SNHLY and CDR2 FYNNEI. The CDR3 covers 14 residues. V lost 6 bases, J lost 8 bases, and 10 bases stayed unmatched. The CDR3 bases that were read are TGTGCCAGCAGGGCGGACAGGTTTGGGGATGAG. The encoded protein is CASRADRFGDE. The full CDR3 sequence reads CASRADRFGDEQFF.

As regards this clone: The CDR3 end lies 3 residues beyond the end of the read and is filled in from the germline J gene. J is TRBJ2-7 and V is TRBV6-2 or TRBV6-3; D unresolved. Between the trimmed V and J ends, which lost 0 bases and 5 bases, there was a span of 5 bases. The germline V gene encodes CDR1 MNHEY and CDR2 SVGEGT. This CDR3 comprises 12 residues. Partial CDR3 DNA: TGTGCCAGCAGTTACTCGCGCAACGAG. It specifies CASSYSRNE. Given in full, the CDR3 is CASSYSRNEQYF.

About this clone: Sequencing ends 3 residues short of the CDR3 end; the germline J gene provides the rest. The chain combines TRBV30 with TRBJ1-5; TRBD1 matches 10 bases. The V and J ends lost 0 bases and 1 base, in that order; junction bases with no gene match: 3. This CDR3 spans 16 amino acids. The germline CDR1 and CDR2 sequences are GTSNPN and SVGIG (reference sequence). Incomplete CDR3 DNA: TGTGCCTGGAGTGTAGGGACAGGGGTAAGCAATCAGCCC. Translated: CAWSVGTGVSNQP. The entire CDR3 protein reads CAWSVGTGVSNQPQHF.

Turning to this clone: The sequence runs out 3 residues before the end of the CDR3; the remainder is reconstructed from the germline J gene. V gene TRBV30 combines with J gene TRBJ2-1, with 13 positions matching TRBD2. V shed 5 bases and J 7 bases; nucleotides not matched to a gene: 5. This CDR3 has 14 residues. CDR1 GTSNPN and CDR2 SVGIG come from the germline V gene (reference sequence). The CDR3 here is CAWRLAGGGNEQFF. The sequenced CDR3 bases are TGTGCCTGGCGACTAGCGGGAGGTGGGAATGAG.

On this clone itself: Read sequence stops 3 residues before the CDR3 end, and the germline J gene provides the missing end. V usage is TRBV6-2 or TRBV6-3 and J usage is TRBJ2-7; TRBD1 matches at 9 bases. The V segment lost 7 bases and the J segment 2 bases; nucleotides outside the gene matches: 9. The CDR3 runs 15 residues. Germline CDR1 and CDR2: MNHEY and SVGEGT. The CDR3 region is CASKTPGQGTYEQYF. The part of the CDR3 DNA that was read is TGTGCCAGCAAGACCCCCGGACAGGGGACCTACGAG.

As to this clone: Read coverage stops 3 residues before the CDR3 terminus; the germline J gene supplies the remainder. This chain connects TRBV5-1 to TRBJ2-7, with D tentatively TRBD1 (6 bases). Germline V gene sequence: CDR1 SGHRS, CDR2 YFSETQ. V was shortened by 1 base and J by 5 bases, with 13 bases between the two germline ends. The CDR3 totals 14 residues. The sequenced part of the CDR3 DNA is TGCGCCAGCAGCTTGTGGCAGGGGACCAACGAG. Translating it yields CASSLWQGTNE. The full-length CDR3 reads as CASSLWQGTNEQYF.

As for this clone: The CDR3 end falls 3 residues outside the read, so it is completed with the germline J gene. The chain couples TRBV18 to TRBJ1-1; 7 nucleotides line up with TRBD1. The germline V gene encodes CDR1 KGHSH and CDR2 LQKENI. The CDR3 runs to 16 residues. Losses at the gene ends were 0 bases for V and 1 base for J; bases not matched to a gene: 5. CDR3 sequence: CASSPPGTESNTEAFF. The DNA read from the CDR3 is TGTGCCAGCTCACCACCGGGGACAGAATCGAACACTGAA.

Comment on this clone: The missing CDR3 end, 3 residues past where the read stops, is filled in from the germline J gene. The chain is built from TRBV5-5 and TRBJ1-4; D is ambiguous. The V end was cut by 4 bases, the J end by 3 bases, with 4 bases between. This CDR3 contains 12 residues. Germline V gene lookup returns CDR1 SGHKS and CDR2 YYEKEE (reference sequence). CDR3 DNA (partial): TGTGCCAGCAGCCGGGCTAATGAAAAA. It codes for CASSRANEK. The full CDR3 protein reads CASSRANEKLFF.